The clone carrying this T cell receptor (beta chain) was observed a few times. As yet, its antigen is unknown. This record belongs to a study of blood T cells in healthy people across ages. Study results and limitations: Diversity was higher, and naive CD4+ cells more numerous, in long-lived donors than in aged donors. Because donor CMV status was unknown, expanded clonotype changes were possibly confounded.

Those donating, healthy Caucasian individuals from Russia, were aged about 6 to 100. A second 7 to 11 cycle PCR used barcoded and J-beta primers. Each cDNA molecule was tagged by a template-switch adaptor with 12 random nucleotides. MiXCR, applied by TCRdb to the 5' RACE reads, yields one record per CDR3 protein. The table includes more than 650,000 distinct CDR3 sequences, 22% detected once. Sequencing was performed on blood. The origin of this receptor is a man in his 70s in good health.

As DNA, the CDR3 is TGTGCCAGCAGCTTATTTCGGGTCCAGTACTTC. This gives the protein CASSLFRVQYF. This chain joins TRBV11-2 and TRBJ2-5; unclear D gene. V lost 2 bases and J lost 10, with 8 bases in between. The CDR3 sequence is 11 residues long. Germline values: CDR1 SGHAT, CDR2 FQNNGV.